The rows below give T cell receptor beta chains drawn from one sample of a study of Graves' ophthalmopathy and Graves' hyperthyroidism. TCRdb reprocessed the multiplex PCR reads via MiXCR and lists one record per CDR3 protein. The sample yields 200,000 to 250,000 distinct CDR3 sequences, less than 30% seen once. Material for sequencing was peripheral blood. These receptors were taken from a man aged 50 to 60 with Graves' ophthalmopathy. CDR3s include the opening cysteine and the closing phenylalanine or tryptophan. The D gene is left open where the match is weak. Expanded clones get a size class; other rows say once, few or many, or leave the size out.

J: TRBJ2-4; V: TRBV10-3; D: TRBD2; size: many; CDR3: CAISESLAGSGNIQYF; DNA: TGTGCCATCAGTGAGTCGCTAGCGGGAAGCGGGAACATTCAGTACTTC
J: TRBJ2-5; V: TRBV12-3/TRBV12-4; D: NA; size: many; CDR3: CASRVAYQETQYF; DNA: TGTGCCAGCAGAGTTGCGTACCAAGAGACCCAGTACTTC
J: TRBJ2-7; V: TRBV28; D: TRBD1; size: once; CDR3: CASRPTPGQGRHEQYF; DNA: TGTGCCAGCCGCCCAACTCCAGGACAGGGCCGTCACGAGCAGTACTTC
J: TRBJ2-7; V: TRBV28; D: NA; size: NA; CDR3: CASTKTQPTYEQYF; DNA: TGTGCCAGCACCAAGACTCAACCAACCTACGAGCAGTACTTC
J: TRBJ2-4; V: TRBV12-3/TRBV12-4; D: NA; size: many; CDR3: CASSLWRAKNIQYF; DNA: TGTGCCAGCAGTTTATGGAGAGCCAAAAACATTCAGTACTTC
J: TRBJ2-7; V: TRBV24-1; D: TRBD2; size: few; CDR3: CATSDGGDGYEQYF; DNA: TGTGCCACCAGTGATGGGGGGGACGGCTACGAGCAGTACTTC
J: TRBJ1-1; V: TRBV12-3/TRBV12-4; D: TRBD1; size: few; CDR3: CASSLEFVRYRGLTEAFF; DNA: TGTGCCAGCAGTTTAGAATTCGTACGGTACAGGGGGCTCACTGAAGCTTTCTTT
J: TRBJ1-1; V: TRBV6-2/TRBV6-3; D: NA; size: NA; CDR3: CASSYSGGATEAFF; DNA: TGTGCCAGCAGTTACTCGGGTGGGGCCACTGAAGCTTTCTTT
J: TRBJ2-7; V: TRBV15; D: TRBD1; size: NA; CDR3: CATSRAPGQGVSYEQYF; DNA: TGTGCCACCAGCAGAGCCCCGGGACAGGGTGTTTCCTACGAGCAGTACTTC
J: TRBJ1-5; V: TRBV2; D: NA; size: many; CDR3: CASSELGAGQPQHF; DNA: TGTGCCAGCAGTGAATTGGGGGCTGGACAGCCCCAGCATTTT
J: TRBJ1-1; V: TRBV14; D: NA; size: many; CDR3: CASSQGYRVAFF; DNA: TGTGCCAGCAGCCAAGGTTACAGGGTGGCTTTCTTT
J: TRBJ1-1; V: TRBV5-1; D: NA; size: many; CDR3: CASKDQGNTEAFF; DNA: TGCGCCAGCAAAGACCAGGGGAACACTGAAGCTTTCTTT
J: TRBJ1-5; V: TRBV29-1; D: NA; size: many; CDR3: CSVEEGGVDQSQHF; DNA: TGCAGCGTTGAAGAGGGGGGTGTGGATCAGTCCCAGCATTTT
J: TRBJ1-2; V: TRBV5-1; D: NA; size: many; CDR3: CASSLGTRGEGYTF; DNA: TGCGCCAGCAGCTTGGGTACCAGGGGAGAAGGCTACACCTTC